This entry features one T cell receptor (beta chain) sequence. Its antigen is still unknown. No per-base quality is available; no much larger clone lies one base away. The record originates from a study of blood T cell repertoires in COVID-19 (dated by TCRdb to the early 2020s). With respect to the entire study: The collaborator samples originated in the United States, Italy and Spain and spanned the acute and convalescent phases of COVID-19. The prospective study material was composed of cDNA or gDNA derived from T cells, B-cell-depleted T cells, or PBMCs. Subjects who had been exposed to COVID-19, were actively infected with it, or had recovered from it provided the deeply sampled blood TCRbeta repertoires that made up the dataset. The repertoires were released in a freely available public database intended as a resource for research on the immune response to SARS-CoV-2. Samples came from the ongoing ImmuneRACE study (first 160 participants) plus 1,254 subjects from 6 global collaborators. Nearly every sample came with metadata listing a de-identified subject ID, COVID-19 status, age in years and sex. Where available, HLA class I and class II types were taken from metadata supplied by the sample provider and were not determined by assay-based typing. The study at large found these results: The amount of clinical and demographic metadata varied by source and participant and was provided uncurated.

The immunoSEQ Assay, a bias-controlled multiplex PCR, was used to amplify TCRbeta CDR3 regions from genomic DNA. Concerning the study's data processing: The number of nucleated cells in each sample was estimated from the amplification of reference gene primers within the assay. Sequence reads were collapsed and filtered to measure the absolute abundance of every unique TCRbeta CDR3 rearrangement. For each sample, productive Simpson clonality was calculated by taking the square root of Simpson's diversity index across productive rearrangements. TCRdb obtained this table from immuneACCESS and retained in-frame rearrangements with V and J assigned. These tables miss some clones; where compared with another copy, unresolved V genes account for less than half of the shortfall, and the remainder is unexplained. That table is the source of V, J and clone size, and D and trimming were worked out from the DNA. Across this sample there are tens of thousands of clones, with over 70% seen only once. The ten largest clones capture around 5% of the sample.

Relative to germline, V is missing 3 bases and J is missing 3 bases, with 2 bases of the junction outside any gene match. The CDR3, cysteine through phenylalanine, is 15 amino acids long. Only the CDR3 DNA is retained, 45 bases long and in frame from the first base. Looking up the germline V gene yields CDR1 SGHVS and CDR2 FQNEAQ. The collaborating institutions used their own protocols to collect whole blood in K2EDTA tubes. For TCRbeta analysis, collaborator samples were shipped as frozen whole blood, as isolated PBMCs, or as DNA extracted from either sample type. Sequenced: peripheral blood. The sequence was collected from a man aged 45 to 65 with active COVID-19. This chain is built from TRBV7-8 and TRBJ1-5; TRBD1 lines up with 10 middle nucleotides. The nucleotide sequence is TGTGCCAGCAGCTTTGGGACAGGGGACAATCAGCCCCAGCATTTT. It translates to CASSFGTGDNQPQHF.